A single sample is the source of the 24 T cell receptor beta chains below, sequenced in a study of blood T cell repertoires in COVID-19. Sequenced by immunoSEQ multiplex PCR; TCRdb stores in-frame clones only, minus some. The table lists just under 65,000 clones, around three quarters of them singletons. Sequencing was done on a sample of peripheral blood. These receptors were collected from a human donor in a cohort sampled during active COVID-19.

The rearrangement links TRBV4-3 to TRBJ1-2; possibly TRBD1 for D (5 bases). The CDR3 runs 14 residues. Between the trimmed V and J ends, which lost 0 bases and 6 bases, there was a span of 11 bases. Germline-derived CDR1 and CDR2 are LGHNA and YSLEER. The CDR3 nucleotides are TGCGCCAGCAGCCAAGATATTCAGGGTCATGGCTACACCTTC. Amino acids: CASSQDIQGHGYTF.

The chain uses TRBV9 and TRBJ1-3, with D unresolved. The CDR3 sequence is 13 residues long. V lost 4 bases, J lost 4 bases, and 9 bases lay in between. Germline loops: CDR1 SGDLS, CDR2 YYNGEE. The CDR3 loop reads CASSSSQGNTIYF. The CDR3, as DNA: TGTGCCAGCAGCTCCTCTCAGGGAAACACCATATATTTT.

The rearrangement links TRBV5-4 to TRBJ2-2; TRBD2 agrees at 14 bases. Losses at the gene ends were 4 bases for V and 5 bases for J; bases not matched to a gene: 4. This CDR3 is 16 amino acids long. CDR1 is SGHNT and CDR2 is YYREEE in the germline V gene (reference sequence). CDR3 residues: CASSLGLAGVTGELFF. DNA for the CDR3: TGTGCCAGCAGCCTGGGACTAGCGGGGGTTACCGGGGAGCTGTTTTTT.

The rearrangement uses TRBV5-4 and TRBJ1-3; D ambiguous. Germline-derived CDR1 and CDR2 are SGHNT and YYREEE (reference sequence). The CDR3 spans 16 residues. The V end was cut by 4 bases, the J end by 0 bases, with 14 bases between. The CDR3 bases are TGTGCCAGCAGCCATCCCCCCATCGGCTCTGGAAACACCATATATTTT. Protein: CASSHPPIGSGNTIYF.

The V and J genes are TRBV5-4 and TRBJ1-2, with D possibly TRBD1 on 6 matching bases. The CDR3 spans 14 residues. Trimming left V 6 bases short and J 0 bases short, with 12 bases between. Germline assignment: CDR1 SGHNT and CDR2 YYREEE (reference sequence). The CDR3 spells CASTRQDTNYGYTF. CDR3 DNA sequence: TGTGCCAGCACCCGACAGGATACTAACTATGGCTACACCTTC.

The chain carries TRBV27 and TRBJ2-7, with D perhaps matching TRBD1 (5 bases). CDR1 and CDR2 (germline): MNHEY, SMNVEV (reference sequence). Trimming shortened V by 8 bases and J by 0 bases, and 11 bases separated the two germline ends. The CDR3 length is 13 residues. The DNA of the CDR3 is TGTGCCAGCGGTACAGGATTCTCCTACGAGCAGTACTTC. It yields the protein CASGTGFSYEQYF.

In this sample, this clone turned up once. The CDR3 loop is CASSLTRRGGYTF. DNA of the CDR3: TGTGCCAGCAGCCTGACGAGAAGGGGGGGCTACACCTTC. The chain employs TRBV28 and TRBJ1-2; TRBD1 is a possible D gene (6 bases). V was pared by 6 bases and J by 8 bases, with 16 bases between. CDR1 is MDHEN, CDR2 SYDVKM, per germline. The CDR3 consists of 13 residues.

This clone showed up just a few times. The rearrangement uses TRBV9 and TRBJ1-1; 8 bases align to TRBD1. Looked up from germline, CDR1 is SGDLS and CDR2 is YYNGEE. CDR3 length equals 12 residues. The J segment lost 4 bases and the V segment lost 7 bases, leaving 3 bases of the junction unmatched. Here the CDR3 reads CASGQGFTEAFF. In nucleotides, the CDR3 is TGTGCCAGCGGACAGGGTTTCACTGAAGCTTTCTTT.

The rearrangement uses TRBV29-1 and TRBJ1-5; TRBD1 aligns across 10 bases. The CDR3 has 14 residues. J was trimmed by 3 bases and V by 6 bases; bases with no gene match: 5. The germline V gene has CDR1 SQVTM and CDR2 ANQGSEA. The CDR3 region has the DNA TGCAGCGTGACAGGGGGCTCGGACAATCAGCCCCAGCATTTT. Translated: CSVTGGSDNQPQHF.

This clone was detected a few times. This chain connects TRBV19 to TRBJ1-3; maybe TRBD1 (5 bases). This CDR3 is built from 14 residues. Germline V gene lookup returns CDR1 LNHDA and CDR2 SQIVND (reference sequence). V lost 5 bases and J 2 bases, leaving 10 bases between the germline ends. The CDR3 sequence: CASSPTDTGNTIYF. CDR3 nucleotide sequence: TGTGCCAGTAGTCCGACAGATACTGGAAACACCATATATTTT.

The chain joins TRBV28 to TRBJ1-6; no reliable D call. With 3 bases removed from V and 7 bases from J, the gap between germline ends came to 19 bases. CDR3 length: 17 amino acids. From germline, CDR1 is MDHEN and CDR2 SYDVKM. The CDR3, as DNA: TGTGCCAGCAGTTTTCGATTCTTCACTACGGTCAATTCACCCCTCCACTTT. Translation gives CASSFRFFTTVNSPLHF.

The CDR3 DNA is TGTGCCTCAAAGTCTTACTCCAGGGGGAATTCACCCCTCCACTTT. It codes for CASKSYSRGNSPLHF. The chain couples TRBV6-5 to TRBJ1-6; TRBD1 matches at 7 bases. This CDR3 comprises 15 residues. V trimming: 11 bases; J trimming: 7 bases; junction bases outside the gene matches: 14. Germline assignment: CDR1 MNHEY and CDR2 SVGAGI.

The chain links TRBV28 to TRBJ1-1; no firm D call. This CDR3 has 12 residues. Trimming pared 4 bases from V and 3 bases from J, leaving 6 bases between. Germline CDR1 reads MDHEN; CDR2 reads SYDVKM. The CDR3 sequence: CASSYGDTEAFF. Written as DNA, the CDR3 is TGTGCCAGCAGTTACGGGGACACTGAAGCTTTCTTT.

The rearrangement links TRBV6-1 to TRBJ2-3; 15 nucleotides agree with TRBD2. The junction had 4 bases not matched to a gene; V was cut back by 4 bases and J by 2 bases. Germline CDR1 reads MNHNS; CDR2 reads SASEGT. This CDR3 spans 17 amino acids. CDR3 nucleotides: TGTGCCAGCAGTGTGGGACTAGCGGGGGGTTTCACAGATACGCAGTATTTT. Translating it yields CASSVGLAGGFTDTQYF.

The chain carries TRBV28 and TRBJ1-2, with a tentative D call TRBD1 (6 bases). V lost 5 bases and J lost 4, with 11 bases in between. CDR1 MDHEN and CDR2 SYDVKM come from the germline V gene. The length of the CDR3 is 13 residues. The CDR3 bases are TGTGCCAGCAGTCAAGGGACACCCTATGGCTACACCTTC. Its protein is CASSQGTPYGYTF.

The rearrangement joins TRBV28 to TRBJ1-1; a weak D match, TRBD1 (5 bases). V shed 2 bases and J shed 3 bases, with 10 bases lying between them. The germline gives CDR1 MDHEN, CDR2 SYDVKM. The length of the CDR3 is 14 residues. CDR3 sequence: CASSLMGPDTEAFF. CDR3 bases: TGTGCCAGCAGTTTAATGGGGCCGGACACTGAAGCTTTCTTT.

The V gene is TRBV5-8, the J gene TRBJ2-2; 7 nucleotides agree with TRBD1. The V segment lost 0 bases and the J segment 4 bases; nucleotides outside the gene matches: 3. This CDR3 has 15 residues. Germline CDR1 reads SGHTS; CDR2 reads YDEGEE. CDR3 sequence reads: CASSLVQGVTGELFF. CDR3 coding DNA: TGTGCCAGCAGCTTGGTGCAGGGGGTCACCGGGGAGCTGTTTTTT.

This sequence joins TRBV6-5 and TRBJ2-3; 8 bases map to TRBD2. The J segment lost 2 bases and the V segment lost 7 bases, leaving 8 bases of the junction unmatched. The CDR3 loop spans 15 amino acids. Per germline, CDR1 MNHEY and CDR2 SVGAGI. The CDR3 loop reads CASIRSRGVTDTQYF. The CDR3 DNA reads TGTGCCAGCATCAGGTCGCGGGGGGTCACAGATACGCAGTATTTT.

This clone was counted between two and nine times. V usage is TRBV27 and J usage is TRBJ1-4; D uncertain. V was clipped by 3 bases and J by 8 bases, with 10 bases between them. CDR3 length equals 13 residues. Germline V gives CDR1 MNHEY, CDR2 SMNVEV (reference sequence). In DNA form, the CDR3 reads TGTGCCAGCAGTTTTTCGGGGAAAGAAAAACTGTTTTTT. Its translation is CASSFSGKEKLFF.

This chain connects TRBV9 to TRBJ2-5, with 7 bases matching TRBD2. The CDR3 sequence is 14 residues long. The ends lost 4 bases at V and 5 bases at J; junction bases unmatched: 8. CDR1 and CDR2 from the germline V gene are SGDLS and YYNGEE. The CDR3 DNA follows: TGTGCCAGCAGCATCTCCGGGGGGTTGGAGACCCAGTACTTC. As protein: CASSISGGLETQYF. Full variable domain (missing parts from reference TRBV9 and TRBJ2-5): DSGVTQTPKHLITATGQRVTLRCSPRSGDLSVYWYQQSLDQGLQFLIQYYNGEERAKGNILERFSAQQFPDLHSELNLSSLELGDSALYFCASSISGGLETQYFGPGTRLLVL.

A single count supports this clone. The V and J genes are TRBV30 and TRBJ1-1; TRBD1 agrees at 7 bases. CDR1 GTSNPN and CDR2 SVGIG come from the germline V gene (reference sequence). V was pared by 3 bases and J by 10 bases, with 5 bases of the junction left unmatched. CDR3 length: 11 amino acids. CDR3 region: CAWSLQGRAFF. The CDR3 DNA reads TGTGCCTGGAGCCTACAGGGGCGAGCTTTCTTT.

The genes are TRBV30 and TRBJ1-1; 8 nucleotides align to TRBD1. The germline gives CDR1 GTSNPN, CDR2 SVGIG (reference sequence). There are 12 residues in the CDR3. After removal of 4 bases from V and 4 bases from J, the junction contained 2 bases not matched to a gene. The CDR3 nucleotides read TGTGCCTGGACACAGGGGGGCACTGAAGCTTTCTTT. Translation gives CAWTQGGTEAFF.

The chain uses TRBV27 and TRBJ2-7, with TRBD2 matching 8 bases. The germline gives CDR1 MNHEY, CDR2 SMNVEV (reference sequence). The J segment lost 6 bases and the V segment lost 6 bases, leaving 13 bases of the junction unmatched. The CDR3 sequence is 15 residues long. The CDR3 region has the DNA TGTGCCAGCAGCCCCCCTACGGACGGGGGGGCCGAGCAGTACTTC. Amino acid sequence: CASSPPTDGGAEQYF.

The genes are TRBV19 and TRBJ2-3, with TRBD2 matching over 12 bases. CDR3 size: 16 residues. Germline-derived CDR1 and CDR2 are LNHDA and SQIVND (reference sequence). The V segment lost 7 bases and the J segment 2 bases; nucleotides outside the gene matches: 7. CDR3 nucleotides: TGTGCCAGTACCATTACTAGCGGGGGGCCCACAGATACGCAGTATTTT. Protein: CASTITSGGPTDTQYF.